This T cell receptor beta chain was sequenced for a study of blood T cell repertoires in COVID-19. CDR3 length: 15 residues. Per the germline V gene, CDR1 is SGHTA and CDR2 is FQGTGA. The V segment lost 1 base and the J segment 4 bases; nucleotides outside the gene matches: 3. Sequencing used immunoSEQ multiplex PCR; TCRdb keeps in-frame clones, though not all of them. The data contain roughly 240,000 clones, 65% to 90% of them singletons. This TCR derives from a woman in her fifties or sixties with acute COVID-19. The sample comprised PBMCs or T cells enriched from blood (not recorded which). V usage is TRBV7-3 and J usage is TRBJ2-1; 8 nucleotides agree with TRBD2. Here the CDR3 reads CASSLNGGDYNEQFF. CDR3 DNA sequence: TGTGCCAGCAGCTTAAACGGGGGGGATTACAATGAGCAGTTCTTC.